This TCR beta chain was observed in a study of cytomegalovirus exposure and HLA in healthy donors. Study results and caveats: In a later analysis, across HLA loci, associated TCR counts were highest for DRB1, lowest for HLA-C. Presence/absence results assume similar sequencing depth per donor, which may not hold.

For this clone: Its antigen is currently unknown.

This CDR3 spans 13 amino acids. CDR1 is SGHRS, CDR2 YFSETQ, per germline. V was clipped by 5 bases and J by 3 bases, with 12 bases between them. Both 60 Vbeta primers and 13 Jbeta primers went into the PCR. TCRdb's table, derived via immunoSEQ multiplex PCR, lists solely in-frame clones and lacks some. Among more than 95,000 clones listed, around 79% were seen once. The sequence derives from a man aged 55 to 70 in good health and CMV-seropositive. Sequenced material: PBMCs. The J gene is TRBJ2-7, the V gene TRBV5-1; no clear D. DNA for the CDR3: TGCGCCAGCAGTCCCGTAGTTAGCTACGAGCAGTACTTC. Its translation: CASSPVVSYEQYF.